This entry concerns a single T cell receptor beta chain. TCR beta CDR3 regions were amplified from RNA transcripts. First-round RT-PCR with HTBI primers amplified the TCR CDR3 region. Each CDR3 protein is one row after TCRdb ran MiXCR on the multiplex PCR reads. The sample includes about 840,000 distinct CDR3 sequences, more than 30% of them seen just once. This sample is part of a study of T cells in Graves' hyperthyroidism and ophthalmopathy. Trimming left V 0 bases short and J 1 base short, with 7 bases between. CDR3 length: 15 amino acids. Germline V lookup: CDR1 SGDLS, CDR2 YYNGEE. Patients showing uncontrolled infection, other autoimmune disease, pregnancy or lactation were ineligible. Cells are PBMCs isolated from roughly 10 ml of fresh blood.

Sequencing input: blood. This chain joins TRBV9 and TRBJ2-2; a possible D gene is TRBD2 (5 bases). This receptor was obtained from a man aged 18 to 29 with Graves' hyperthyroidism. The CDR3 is CASSVESGNTGELFF. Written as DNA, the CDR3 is TGTGCCAGCAGCGTAGAGAGCGGGAACACCGGGGAGCTGTTTTTT.